The 17 T cell receptor beta chains listed next were all sequenced from one sample in a study of cytomegalovirus exposure and HLA in healthy donors. The study ran its PCR with 60 Vbeta and 13 Jbeta primers. Sequencing used immunoSEQ multiplex PCR; TCRdb keeps in-frame clones, though not all of them. The repertoire holds more than 90,000 clones, around 74% seen once, with less than 9% in the top ten. Material: PBMCs. Source of these receptors: a middle-aged man in good health and CMV-seropositive.

The chain carries TRBV11-2 and TRBJ2-2; TRBD2 is a possible D gene (6 bases). Trimming took 1 base from V and 3 from J, leaving 15 bases between them. The CDR3 has 17 amino acids. Germline V CDR1 and CDR2: SGHAT, FQNNGV. The CDR3 region is CASSLGLGGSHTGELFF. DNA of the CDR3: TGTGCCAGCAGCTTAGGCCTTGGAGGGAGTCACACCGGGGAGCTGTTTTTT.

The chain joins TRBV2 to TRBJ2-7; 9 bases are shared with TRBD1. This CDR3 contains 15 residues. CDR1 and CDR2 from the germline V gene are SNHLY and FYNNEI. J was trimmed by 3 bases and V by 7 bases; bases with no gene match: 10. CDR3 bases: TGTGCCAGCACCCTGGCAGGACAGGGGATCTACGAGCAGTACTTC. Protein: CASTLAGQGIYEQYF. Using reference TRBV2 and TRBJ2-7 for the parts outside the CDR3, the full variable domain is EPEVTQTPSHQVTQMGQEVILRCVPISNHLYFYWYRQILGQKVEFLVSFYNNEISEKSEIFDDQFSVERPDGSNFTLKIRSTKLEDSAMYFCASTLAGQGIYEQYFGPGTRLTVT.

This clone was detected a few times. The chain has TRBV15 and TRBJ2-1; 7 positions agree with TRBD2. J lost 0 bases, V lost 1 base, and 3 bases had no gene match. This CDR3 is 16 amino acids long. Germline V gene lookup returns CDR1 LNHNV and CDR2 YYDKDF (reference sequence). CDR3: CATSRAGGSSYNEQFF. The CDR3 nucleotides read TGTGCCACCAGCAGAGCGGGGGGAAGCTCCTACAATGAGCAGTTCTTC.

The CDR3 here is CASSLPPLTGGGPSYEQYF. In DNA, the CDR3 is TGTGCCAGCAGCTTACCACCCCTAACGGGAGGGGGTCCCTCCTACGAGCAGTACTTC. The chain is built from TRBV11-2 and TRBJ2-7, with 8 bases fitting TRBD2. Germline CDR1 and CDR2: SGHAT and FQNNGV. The CDR3 sequence is 19 residues long. V lost 2 bases to trimming and J lost 0 bases; unmatched junction nucleotides: 15.

The gene calls are TRBV9 and TRBJ2-2, with 7 positions matching TRBD1. The CDR3 covers 14 residues. V dropped 4 bases and J dropped 3; count of bases not matched to a gene: 3. Germline CDR1 is SGDLS and CDR2 is YYNGEE. In nucleotides, the CDR3 is TGTGCCAGCAGCAGGGGGCATTACACCGGGGAGCTGTTTTTT. Protein product: CASSRGHYTGELFF.

Here the CDR3 reads CASSPQYGLAGGSSYEQYF. In DNA form, the CDR3 reads TGTGCCAGCAGTCCCCAGTACGGACTAGCGGGAGGGTCCTCCTACGAGCAGTACTTC. This chain uses TRBV28 with TRBJ2-7, with 15 bases aligning to TRBD2. In germline, CDR1 is MDHEN, CDR2 SYDVKM. The CDR3 runs to 19 residues. The J segment lost 0 bases and the V segment lost 5 bases, leaving 11 bases of the junction unmatched.

The chain uses TRBV6-1 and TRBJ2-7, with 7 nucleotides matching TRBD1. Looked up from germline, CDR1 is MNHNS and CDR2 is SASEGT. The trim removed 7 bases at V and 3 bases at J, leaving 9 bases unmatched. This CDR3 comprises 14 residues. This chain's CDR3 is CASTLRQGHYEQYF. In nucleotides, the CDR3 is TGTGCCAGCACCCTCCGACAGGGCCACTACGAGCAGTACTTC.

This clone was counted only a few times. The rearrangement links TRBV7-6 to TRBJ2-5; D might be TRBD2 (5 bases). The J call may be incorrect, as the DNA end agrees better with TRBJ2-7. The CDR3 covers 14 residues. CDR1 is SGHVS, CDR2 FNYEAQ, per germline. For the CDR3, the DNA is TGTGCCAGCAGCCGGACTGGCAACTCCTACGAGCAGTACTTC. Translated, it gives CASSRTGNSYEQYF.

Here the CDR3 reads CASSPQGAYLYGYTF. In nucleotides, the CDR3 is TGTGCCAGCAGCCCCCAGGGGGCCTACCTCTATGGCTACACCTTC. This chain connects TRBV27 to TRBJ1-2, with 8 positions matching TRBD1. Germline values: CDR1 MNHEY, CDR2 SMNVEV (reference sequence). Trimming took 6 bases from V and 4 from J; bases not matched to a gene: 10. The CDR3 extends over 15 amino acids.

The rearrangement links TRBV7-3 to TRBJ2-1, with 8 bases identical to TRBD1. The germline gives CDR1 SGHTA, CDR2 FQGTGA. This CDR3 has 20 residues. The trim removed 0 bases at V and 0 bases at J, leaving 13 bases unmatched. Written as DNA, the CDR3 is TGTGCCAGCAGCTTAACCCCCGACAGGGGAGCAACTAGCTCCTACAATGAGCAGTTCTTC. It translates to CASSLTPDRGATSSYNEQFF.

The DNA for the CDR3 is TGTGCCAGCAGCCCCGGGACTAGCGGGAGGACAGATACGCAGTATTTT. Protein: CASSPGTSGRTDTQYF. V and J are TRBV9 and TRBJ2-3; 15 positions match TRBD2. The germline gives CDR1 SGDLS, CDR2 YYNGEE. The CDR3 spans 16 residues. Trimming took 4 bases from V and 3 from J; bases not matched to a gene: 3.

This rearrangement joins TRBV5-1 to TRBJ2-5; weak D call: TRBD2 (6 bases). Germline loops: CDR1 SGHRS, CDR2 YFSETQ. Trimming left V 0 bases short and J 4 bases short, with 10 bases between. CDR3 size: 14 residues. CDR3 in DNA: TGCGCCAGCAGCTTGGGCCGGGGGAGAGAGACCCAGTACTTC. It codes for CASSLGRGRETQYF.

This clone has only a few counts. This rearrangement joins TRBV29-1 to TRBJ2-1; tentatively, D is TRBD2 (6 bases). CDR3 length: 15 amino acids. V was shortened by 4 bases and J by 0 bases, with 13 bases between the two germline ends. The germline V gene encodes CDR1 SQVTM and CDR2 ANQGSEA. The CDR3, as DNA: TGCAGCGTTGTTGGCGGGGCGAGCTCCTACAATGAGCAGTTCTTC. Translation: CSVVGGASSYNEQFF.

The chain links TRBV5-4 to TRBJ2-3; 9 nucleotides align to TRBD1. Germline loops: CDR1 SGHNT, CDR2 YYREEE (reference sequence). This CDR3 has 14 residues. V dropped 3 bases and J dropped 6; count of bases not matched to a gene: 5. CDR3 amino acids: CASSSGTGSDTQYF. The CDR3, as DNA: TGTGCCAGCAGCTCTGGGACAGGGTCCGATACGCAGTATTTT.

Details on this clone: At the DNA level, this CDR3 is encoded by other sequences in the same sample as well. The gene calls are TRBV5-1 and TRBJ2-1, with TRBD2 matching 7 bases. CDR1 SGHRS and CDR2 YFSETQ come from the germline V gene. This CDR3 is 14 amino acids long. Trimming cost V 0 bases and J 9 bases; bases outside gene matches: 6. The CDR3 DNA sequence: TGCGCCAGCAGCTTGGCCGGGGGGTCGGGTGAGCAGTTCTTC. This translates into CASSLAGGSGEQFF.

This chain joins TRBV4-1 and TRBJ2-7; D gene unclear. The CDR3 sequence is 15 residues long. V was cut by 1 base and J by 2 bases, with 12 bases left in between. Germline values: CDR1 MGHRA, CDR2 YSYEKL. Here the CDR3 reads CASSQGEADAYEQYF. CDR3 sequence (DNA): TGCGCCAGCAGCCAAGGCGAAGCCGATGCCTACGAGCAGTACTTC.

The genes are TRBV6-5 and TRBJ2-1; D may be TRBD2 (7 bases). Per germline, CDR1 MNHEY and CDR2 SVGAGI. V was shortened by 2 bases and J by 2 bases, with 10 bases between the two germline ends. This CDR3 has 15 amino acids. As DNA, the CDR3 is TGTGCCAGCAGTTACCGGGGGGCAGCCTACAATGAGCAGTTCTTC. It codes for CASSYRGAAYNEQFF.